The T cell receptor (beta chain) described here comes from a study of PD-L1 blockade in urothelial cancer. This clone was seen once. Germline-derived CDR1 and CDR2 are MDHEN and SYDVKM. The CDR3 has 12 residues. Trimming stripped 10 bases from V and 8 bases from J, with 15 bases between. Method: immunoSEQ multiplex PCR; TCRdb's copy keeps in-frame clones and lacks some. The data hold 40,000 or so clones, with around 80% observed a single time. Time point meaning: peripheral blood 6 weeks after treatment start. The sequence was collected from a man aged 55 to 70 with urothelial cancer. The source was PBMCs, collected around atezolizumab (anti-PD-L1) treatment. This chain uses TRBV28 with TRBJ2-1; D gene uncertain. In DNA, the CDR3 is TGTGCCACCCGACTCCGGGTGGATGAGCAGTTCTTC. Amino acids: CATRLRVDEQFF.